These 16 T cell receptor delta chains originate from one sample sequenced in a study of gamma-delta chains in newborns, infants, children. TCRdb reapplied CATT to the reads. Counted here are 2,500 or so delta-chain clones, 8.5% to 10% occurring once; the ten biggest clones make up around 16%. The specimen sequenced was blood. These receptors all stem from a child who was a newborn, infant or young child, either healthy, febrile or measles-vaccinated (not recorded which).

By its share, this clone is large. The chain carries TRDV2 and TRDJ1; 13 positions match TRDD3. J was trimmed by 0 bases and V by 1 base; bases with no gene match: 1. This CDR3 has 16 residues. Germline CDR1 reads GEAIGNYY; CDR2 reads EKD. Here the CDR3 reads CACDTLGDTYTDKLIF. The CDR3 region has the DNA TGTGCCTGTGACACACTGGGGGATACGTACACCGATAAACTCATCTTT.

Sample share makes this clone medium-sized. The chain joins TRDV1 to TRDJ1; 10 positions match TRDD3. The CDR3 contains 19 residues. With 0 bases clipped from V and 0 bases from J, the junction kept 10 bases outside the gene matches. Germline V gene data show CDR1 as TSWWSYY and CDR2 as QGS. The CDR3 DNA is TGTGCTCTTGGGGAACTAAACTGGGGGATCCCACACCACACCGATAAACTCATCTTT. As protein: CALGELNWGIPHHTDKLIF.

This clone was seen a handful of times. The TCRdb protein and the DNA translation do not line up at residue 8; the protein shown here was made by translating the DNA. The chain employs TRDV1 and TRDJ1, with 8 bases lining up with TRDD2. The CDR3 is made up of 20 amino acids. The V segment lost 1 base and the J segment 0 bases; nucleotides outside the gene matches: 16. Per the germline V gene, CDR1 is TSWWSYY and CDR2 is QGS. CDR3 sequence reads: CALGERRRFLRARYTDKLIF. CDR3 sequence (DNA): TGTGCTCTTGGGGAACGGAGGCGCTTCCTACGGGCGAGGTACACCGATAAACTCATCTTT.

For this clone: The protein given by TCRdb reflects a much larger clone and differs at residue 17 from this DNA's translation, likely from a read error; the protein shown is the DNA's translation. This chain joins TRDV2 and TRDJ1; 11 positions agree with TRDD3. Germline-derived CDR1 and CDR2 are GEAIGNYY and EKD. The CDR3 extends over 19 amino acids. The DNA for the CDR3 is TGTGCCTGTGACACCGTTCCGATGGGGGATACGCGGAACACCGATAAACCCATCTTT. The encoded protein is CACDTVPMGDTRNTDKPIF.

There are a few counts of this clone. The protein held in TCRdb is that of a much larger clone and does not match this DNA's translation at residue 17, likely because of a read error; the protein shown is translated from the DNA. This chain's CDR3 is CACDTVSGGYAWDTRQIFF. The CDR3, as DNA: TGTGCCTGTGACACCGTGTCTGGGGGATACGCCTGGGACACCCGACAGATATTTTTC. This chain uses TRDV2 with TRDJ3; 12 bases map to TRDD3. This CDR3 spans 19 amino acids. Per the germline V gene, CDR1 is GEAIGNYY and CDR2 is EKD.

This clone showed up just a few times. The TCRdb protein comes from a much larger clone and disagrees with this DNA's translation at residue 5, likely due to a read error; the protein given here is derived from the DNA. The chain has TRDV2 and TRDJ3, with TRDD3 matching 8 bases. V shed 3 bases and J 0 bases; nucleotides not matched to a gene: 6. In germline, CDR1 is GEAIGNYY, CDR2 EKD. The CDR3 contains 18 residues. Here the CDR3 DNA reads TGTGCCTGTGACGCGATCGGGGGATACTCCTGGGACACCCGACAGATGTTTTTC. Its translation is CACDAIGGYSWDTRQMFF.

About this clone: The protein given by TCRdb reflects a much larger clone and differs at residue 10 from this DNA's translation, likely from a read error; the protein shown is the DNA's translation. The V call is TRDV2, the J call TRDJ3, with no clear D. The CDR3 consists of 17 residues. CDR1 and CDR2 from the germline V gene are GEAIGNYY and EKD. The CDR3 protein is CACDTLTSSRDTRQMFF. Written as DNA, the CDR3 is TGTGCCTGTGACACCCTTACTAGCTCCCGGGACACCCGACAGATGTTTTTC.

This clone is large by share. Other DNA sequences in the sample encode the same CDR3. This chain uses TRDV2 with TRDJ3; the match to TRDD3 covers 9 bases. Germline trimming cut 3 bases from V and 0 bases from J; bases unmatched to any gene: 2. This CDR3 has 17 amino acids. The V gene's germline CDR1 is GEAIGNYY and CDR2 EKD. CDR3 in amino acids: CACDVLGDSWDTRQMFF. The DNA for the CDR3 is TGTGCCTGTGACGTACTGGGGGACTCCTGGGACACCCGACAGATGTTTTTC.

This clone was seen only a few times. This sequence joins TRDV2 and TRDJ1; possibly TRDD2 or TRDD3 for D (5 bases each). Germline V CDR1 and CDR2: GEAIGNYY, EKD. This CDR3 has 14 residues. V shed 9 bases and J shed 6 bases, with 22 bases lying between them. The CDR3 region is CATVGSWVIHKLIF. The CDR3 region has the DNA TGTGCCACCGTGGGTTCCTGGGTGATACATAAACTCATCTTT.

This clone was detected only a few times. The protein given by TCRdb reflects a much larger clone and differs at residue 4 from this DNA's translation, likely from a read error; the protein shown is the DNA's translation. The V call is TRDV2, the J call TRDJ3; 11 nucleotides match TRDD3. J lost 1 base, V lost 5 bases, and 12 bases had no gene match. CDR1 is GEAIGNYY, CDR2 EKD, per germline. The CDR3 loop spans 20 amino acids. CDR3 coding DNA: TGTGCCTGTGCTCGCCTCTCTGGGGGATACAGATCCTGGGACACCCGACAGATGTTTTTC. It translates to CACARLSGGYRSWDTRQMFF.

A few counts support this clone. This clone may be a read error of a much larger clone one base away. Distinct nucleotide sequences in the sample also encode this CDR3. The V and J genes are TRDV2 and TRDJ3; 8 bases are a match to TRDD3. Germline CDR1 and CDR2: GEAIGNYY and EKD. The CDR3 length is 19 residues. CDR3 sequence reads: CACDTVGGSESWDTRQMFF. Written as DNA, the CDR3 is TGTGCCTGTGACACCGTTGGGGGATCCGAATCCTGGGACACCCGACAGATGTTCTTC.

This clone is medium-sized by share. V is TRDV1 and J is TRDJ1; D is possibly TRDD3 (6 bases). The V and J ends lost 3 bases and 3 bases respectively, with 35 bases between them. Per germline, CDR1 TSWWSYY and CDR2 QGS. CDR3 length equals 22 residues. CDR3 amino acids: CALGDRAPQSYWAPLGADKLIF. Here the CDR3 DNA reads TGTGCTCTTGGGGATAGGGCACCACAATCGTACTGGGCCCCGTTAGGGGCCGATAAACTCATCTTT.

This clone is labeled as medium-sized. The rearrangement uses TRDV2 and TRDJ3, with TRDD3 as a possible D gene (6 bases). Per the germline V gene, CDR1 is GEAIGNYY and CDR2 is EKD. V was pared by 0 bases and J by 0 bases, with 14 bases between. The CDR3 has 19 amino acids. CDR3 bases: TGTGCCTGTGACACCGTGGTGGGGGTTAGCTCCTGGGACACCCGACAGATGTTTTTC. Translation: CACDTVVGVSSWDTRQMFF.

By its share, this clone is large. This chain connects TRDV2 to TRDJ3; 11 bases are shared with TRDD3. V lost 4 bases, J lost 2 bases, and 12 bases stayed unmatched. Looked up from germline, CDR1 is GEAIGNYY and CDR2 is EKD. This CDR3 has 20 residues. The CDR3 bases are TGTGCCTGTGATCCTCTACTGGGGGATAAAACGGCCTGGGACACCCGACAGATGTTTTTC. This codes for CACDPLLGDKTAWDTRQMFF.

In DNA form, the CDR3 reads TGTGCCTTTATCGGCTCCTACCATCCTGGGTGGGGGGGCACGCCGTACACCGATAAACTCATCTTT. Amino acid sequence: CAFIGSYHPGWGGTPYTDKLIF. V is TRDV3 and J is TRDJ1; D is perhaps TRDD2 or TRDD3 (6 bases each). Germline lookup yields CDR1 TVYSNPD and CDR2 GDNSRS (reference sequence). V dropped 1 base and J dropped 0 bases, with 36 bases sitting between them. This CDR3 is built from 22 residues.

With respect to this clone: With a much larger clone just one base away, this may be a read error. Other DNA sequences from this sample encode an identical CDR3 as well. V usage is TRDV2 and J usage is TRDJ3, with 8 bases that match TRDD3. This CDR3 is built from 17 residues. Trimming at V came to 7 bases and at J to 0 bases, leaving 7 bases not matched to a gene. The germline V gene encodes CDR1 GEAIGNYY and CDR2 EKD. CDR3: CACEPLGGSWDTRQMFF. CDR3 nucleotide sequence: TGTGCCTGCGAGCCACTGGGGGGCTCCTGGGACACCCGACAGATGTTTTTC.